This T cell receptor (beta chain) emerged from a study of cytomegalovirus exposure and HLA in healthy donors. Study findings and constraints: The analysis excluded some indistinguishable V segments, including TRBV6-2 and TRBV6-3.

A multiplex PCR was run with 60 Vbeta primers and 13 Jbeta primers. Produced via immunoSEQ multiplex PCR; TCRdb's table is partial and in-frame only. The sample holds approximately 140,000 clones, about four fifths seen once. This CDR3 spans 16 amino acids. Trimming removed 1 base from V and 10 bases from J, with 20 bases in between. In germline, CDR1 is LGHNA, CDR2 YSLEER. With respect to this clone: Its antigen remains unknown.

The J gene is TRBJ1-5, the V gene TRBV4-3; maybe TRBD1 (5 bases). Specimen: PBMCs. This sequence originates from a man aged 18 to 29 in good health and CMV-seronegative. The CDR3 spells CASSQGRTEGFHPQHF. The CDR3 bases are TGCGCCAGCAGCCAAGGTAGGACGGAGGGGTTTCATCCCCAGCATTTT.